This T cell receptor beta chain was sequenced for a study of T cell responses to AZD1222 COVID-19 vaccine. J gave up 5 bases and V 5 bases, and 6 bases lay outside the gene matches. Germline V gene lookup returns CDR1 SGHTA and CDR2 FQGNSA. The CDR3 contains 15 residues. Sequenced by immunoSEQ multiplex PCR; TCRdb stores in-frame clones only, minus some. Of more than 90,000 clones in the sample, 88% were seen once. This specimen was peripheral blood, taken 28 days after the second AZD1222 dose. The source of this sequence is an adult who received the AZD1222 COVID-19 vaccine. This chain connects TRBV7-2 to TRBJ2-1; 10 bases agree with TRBD2. CDR3 residues: CASSKSGGANNEQFF. In DNA form, the CDR3 reads TGTGCCAGCAGCAAAAGCGGGGGGGCTAACAATGAGCAGTTCTTC.